This paragraph covers one TCR beta chain sequence. What it binds is not known. Clones were read by immunoSEQ multiplex PCR, and TCRdb kept only the in-frame ones, dropping some. The sample records roughly 34,000 clones, roughly 75% being singletons. This entry belongs to a study of chemoradiotherapy in HPV16-positive cancers. In the study overall: Functional T-cell assays on a couple of HPV16-positive patients' cells defined candidate HPV-specific clones and common TCR motifs. The study, taken as a whole, reports: During treatment, candidate HPV-specific clones and E7-related motifs expanded in tumor.

The source of this sequence is a human donor with HPV-associated anogenital cancer. The sequencing here drew on blood, taken from a patient who underwent chemoradiotherapy.

CDR3: CASSSDRGPNYGYTF. The CDR3, as DNA: TGCGCCAGCAGCTCCGACAGGGGGCCTAACTATGGCTACACCTTC. The gene calls are TRBV5-1 and TRBJ1-2, with 10 bases identical to TRBD1. The J segment lost 0 bases and the V segment lost 3 bases, leaving 2 bases of the junction unmatched. The CDR3 is 15 amino acids. Germline values: CDR1 SGHRS, CDR2 YFSETQ.